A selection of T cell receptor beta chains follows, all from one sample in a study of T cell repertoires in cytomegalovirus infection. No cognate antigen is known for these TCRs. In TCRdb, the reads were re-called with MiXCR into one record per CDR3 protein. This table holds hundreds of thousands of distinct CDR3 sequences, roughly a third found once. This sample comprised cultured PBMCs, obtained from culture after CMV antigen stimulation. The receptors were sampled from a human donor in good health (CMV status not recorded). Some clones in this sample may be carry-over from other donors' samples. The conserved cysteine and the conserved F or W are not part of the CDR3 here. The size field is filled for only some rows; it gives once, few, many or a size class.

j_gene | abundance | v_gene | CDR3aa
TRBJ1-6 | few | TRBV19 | ASSMNWADLDSPLH
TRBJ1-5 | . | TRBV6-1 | ASSPRDTDQPQH
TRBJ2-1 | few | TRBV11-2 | ASSSDSLNEQF
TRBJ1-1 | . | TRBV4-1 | ASSPRPGVEAF
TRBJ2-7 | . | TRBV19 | ASSIDLAYEQY
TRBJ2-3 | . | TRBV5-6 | ASITTGGATDTQY
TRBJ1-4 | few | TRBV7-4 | ASSYPAGGLEKLF
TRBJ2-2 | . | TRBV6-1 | ASSPGGAPSGTGELF
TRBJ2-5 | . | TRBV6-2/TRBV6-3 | ASTKWQGPRYQETQY
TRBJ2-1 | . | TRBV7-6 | ASIGTSGGRTGGEQF
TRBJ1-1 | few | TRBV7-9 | ASRGRDTEAF
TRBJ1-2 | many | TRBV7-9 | ASSFSYGYT
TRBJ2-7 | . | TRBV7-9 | ASSLPVVGPEQY
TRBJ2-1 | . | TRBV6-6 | ASSAYQIGQEQF
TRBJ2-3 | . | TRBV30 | AYGEDTQY
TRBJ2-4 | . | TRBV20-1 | SARTRGGRGTKNIQY
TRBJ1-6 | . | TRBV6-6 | ASRPLGRQGSEPLH
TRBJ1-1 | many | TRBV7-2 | ASSLWGNEAF
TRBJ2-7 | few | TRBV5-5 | ASSLRRKFHEQY
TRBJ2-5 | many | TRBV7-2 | ASSLDNGRETQY
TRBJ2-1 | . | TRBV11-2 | ASSFPGSEQF
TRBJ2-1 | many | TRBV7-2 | ASSRRAGVGYEQF
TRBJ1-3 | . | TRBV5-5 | ASSLPGGGRNTIY
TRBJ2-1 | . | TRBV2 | ASSDPRTGENYNEQF
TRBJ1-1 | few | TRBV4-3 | ASSQVMMGSNTEAF
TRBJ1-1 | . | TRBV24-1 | ATSDLDRVFFEWNTEAF
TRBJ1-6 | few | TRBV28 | ASNDGTPHNSPLH
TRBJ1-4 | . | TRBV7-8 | ASSPTLDSNEKLF
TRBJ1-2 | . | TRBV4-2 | ASSQAGREDGGYT
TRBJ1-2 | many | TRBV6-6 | ASSYVEVGGRTDYGYT
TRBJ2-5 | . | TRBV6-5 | ASKRTSQETQY
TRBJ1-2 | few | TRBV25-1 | ASSDVGGDYGYT
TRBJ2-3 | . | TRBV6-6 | ASSYRGSLSDTQY
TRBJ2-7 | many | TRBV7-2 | ATKDRSSYEQY
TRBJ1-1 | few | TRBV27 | ASSSHRALANTEAF
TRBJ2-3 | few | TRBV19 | ASSIDRGGPDTQY
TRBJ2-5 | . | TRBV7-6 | AIDRETQY
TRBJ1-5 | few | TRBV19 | ASSRLPGSSNQPQH
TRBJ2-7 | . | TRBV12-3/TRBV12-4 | ASSRTRTTGEQY
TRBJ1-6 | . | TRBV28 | ASLVMGEDNSPLH
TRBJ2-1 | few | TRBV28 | ASSSPGLFNEQF
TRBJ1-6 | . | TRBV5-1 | ASSPVGRDNSPLH
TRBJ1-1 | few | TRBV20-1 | SARDRVNTEAF
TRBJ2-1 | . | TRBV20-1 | SATDSGEQF
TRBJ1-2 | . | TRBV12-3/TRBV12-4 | ASSFSSGYGYT
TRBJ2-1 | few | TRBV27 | ASMSLDRGSAGQF
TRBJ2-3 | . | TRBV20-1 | SAGIRGNTDTQY
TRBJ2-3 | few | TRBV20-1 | SARDLGRGYADTQY
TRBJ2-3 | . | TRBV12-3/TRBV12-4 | ASSGNTQY
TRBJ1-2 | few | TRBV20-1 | SAPLLGRGGYT
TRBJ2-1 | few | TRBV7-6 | ASSEGAGVRREQF
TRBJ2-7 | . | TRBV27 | ASSITGTARDEQY
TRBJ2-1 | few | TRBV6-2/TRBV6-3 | ASKPGLVSYEQF
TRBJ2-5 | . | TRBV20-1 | SAQGLAGEAETQY
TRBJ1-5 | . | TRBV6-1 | ASSEASVGQGDQPQH
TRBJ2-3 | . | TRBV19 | ASSIVPSAGGNTQY
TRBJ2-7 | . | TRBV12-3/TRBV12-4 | ASSFRLAGYEQY